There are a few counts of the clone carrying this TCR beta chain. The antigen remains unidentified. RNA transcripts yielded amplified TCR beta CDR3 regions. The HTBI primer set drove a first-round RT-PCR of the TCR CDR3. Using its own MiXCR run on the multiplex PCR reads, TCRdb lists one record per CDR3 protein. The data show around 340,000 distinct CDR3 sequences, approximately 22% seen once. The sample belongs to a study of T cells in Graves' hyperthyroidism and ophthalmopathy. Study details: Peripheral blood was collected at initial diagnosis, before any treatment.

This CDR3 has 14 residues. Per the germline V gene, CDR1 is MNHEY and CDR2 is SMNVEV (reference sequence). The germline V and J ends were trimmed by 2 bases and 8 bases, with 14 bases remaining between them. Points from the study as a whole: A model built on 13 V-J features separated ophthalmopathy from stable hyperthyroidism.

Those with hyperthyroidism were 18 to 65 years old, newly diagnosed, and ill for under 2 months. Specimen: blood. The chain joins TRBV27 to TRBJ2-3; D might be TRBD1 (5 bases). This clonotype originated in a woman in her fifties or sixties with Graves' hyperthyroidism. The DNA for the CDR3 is TGTGCCAGCAGTTTACCGGACACCCACGCTACGCAGTATTTT. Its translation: CASSLPDTHATQYF.